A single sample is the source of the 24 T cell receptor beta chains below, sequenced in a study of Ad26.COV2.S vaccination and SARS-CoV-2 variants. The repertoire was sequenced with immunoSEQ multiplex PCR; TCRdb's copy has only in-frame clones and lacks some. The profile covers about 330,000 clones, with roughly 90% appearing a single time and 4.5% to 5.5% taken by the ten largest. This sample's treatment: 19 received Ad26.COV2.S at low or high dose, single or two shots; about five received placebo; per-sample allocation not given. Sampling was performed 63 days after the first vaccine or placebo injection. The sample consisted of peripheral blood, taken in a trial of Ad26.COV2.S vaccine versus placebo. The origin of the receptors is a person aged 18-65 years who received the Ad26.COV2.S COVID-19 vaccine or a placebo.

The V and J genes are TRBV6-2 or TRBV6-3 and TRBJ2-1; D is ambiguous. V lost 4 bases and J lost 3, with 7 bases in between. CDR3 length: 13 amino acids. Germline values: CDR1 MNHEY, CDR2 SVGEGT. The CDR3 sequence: CASSFDFYNEQFF. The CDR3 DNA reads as TGTGCCAGCAGTTTCGACTTCTACAATGAGCAGTTCTTC.

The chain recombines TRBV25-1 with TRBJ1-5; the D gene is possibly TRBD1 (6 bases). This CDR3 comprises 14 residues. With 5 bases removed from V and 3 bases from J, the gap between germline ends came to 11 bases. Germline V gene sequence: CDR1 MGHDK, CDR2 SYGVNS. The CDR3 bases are TGTGCCAGCAGTAACACAGGGATCAATCAGCCCCAGCATTTT. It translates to CASSNTGINQPQHF.

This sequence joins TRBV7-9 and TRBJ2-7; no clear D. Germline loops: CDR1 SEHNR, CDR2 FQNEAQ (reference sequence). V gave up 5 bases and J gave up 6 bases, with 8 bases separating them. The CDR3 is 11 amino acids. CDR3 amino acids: CASSGSVEQYF. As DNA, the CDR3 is TGTGCCAGCAGCGGCAGCGTCGAGCAGTACTTC.

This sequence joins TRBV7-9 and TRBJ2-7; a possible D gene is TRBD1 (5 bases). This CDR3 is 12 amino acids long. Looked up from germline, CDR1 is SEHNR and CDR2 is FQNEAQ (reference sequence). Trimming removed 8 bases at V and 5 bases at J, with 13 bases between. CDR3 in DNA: TGTGCCAGCTCCGGTGGCAGGGACGAGCAGTACTTC. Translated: CASSGGRDEQYF.

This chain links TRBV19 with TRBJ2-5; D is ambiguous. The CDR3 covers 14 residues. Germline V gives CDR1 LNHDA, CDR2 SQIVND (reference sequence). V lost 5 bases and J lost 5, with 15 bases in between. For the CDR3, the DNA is TGTGCCAGTAGTGCCCTAGGGCTTCAGGAGACCCAGTACTTC. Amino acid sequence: CASSALGLQETQYF.

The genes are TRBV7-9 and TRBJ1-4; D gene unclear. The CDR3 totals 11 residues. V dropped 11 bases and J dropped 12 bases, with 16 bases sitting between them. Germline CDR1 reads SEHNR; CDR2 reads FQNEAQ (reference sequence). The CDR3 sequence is CASERGRELFF. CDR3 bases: TGTGCCTCAGAAAGAGGGCGTGAACTGTTTTTT.

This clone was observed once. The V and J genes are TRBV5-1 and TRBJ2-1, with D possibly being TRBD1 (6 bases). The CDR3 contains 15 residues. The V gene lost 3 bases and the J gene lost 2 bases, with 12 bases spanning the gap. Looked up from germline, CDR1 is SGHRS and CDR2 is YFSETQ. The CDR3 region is CASSSMDRTYNEQFF. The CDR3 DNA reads TGCGCCAGCAGCTCGATGGACAGAACCTACAATGAGCAGTTCTTC. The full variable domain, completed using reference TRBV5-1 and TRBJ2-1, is KAGVTQTPRYLIKTRGQQVTLSCSPISGHRSVSWYQQTPGQGLQFLFEYFSETQRNKGNFPGRFSGRQFSNSRSEMNVSTLELGDSALYLCASSSMDRTYNEQFFGPGTRLTVL.

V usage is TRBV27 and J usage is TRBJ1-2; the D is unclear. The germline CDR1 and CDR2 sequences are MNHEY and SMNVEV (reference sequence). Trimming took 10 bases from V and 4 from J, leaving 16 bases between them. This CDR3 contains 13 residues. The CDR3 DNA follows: TGTGCCAAACAAGGACGGGAGATCTATGGCTACACCTTC. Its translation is CAKQGREIYGYTF.

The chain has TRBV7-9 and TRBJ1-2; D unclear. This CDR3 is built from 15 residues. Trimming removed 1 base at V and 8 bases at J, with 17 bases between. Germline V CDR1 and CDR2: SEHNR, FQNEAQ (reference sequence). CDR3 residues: CASSLGSAPGSGYTF. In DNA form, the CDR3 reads TGTGCCAGCAGCTTAGGGTCAGCCCCGGGGAGCGGCTACACCTTC.

DNA of the CDR3: TGTGCCAGTAGTATAAGGACAGACAATGAGCAGTTCTTC. Residues: CASSIRTDNEQFF. The chain recombines TRBV19 with TRBJ2-1; D might be TRBD1 (6 bases). Looked up from germline, CDR1 is LNHDA and CDR2 is SQIVND (reference sequence). Trimming removed 2 bases from V and 5 bases from J, with 7 bases in between. CDR3 size: 13 residues.

The CDR3 sequence: CASSRPTGSYTF. CDR3 nucleotide sequence: TGCGCCAGCAGCCGCCCCACAGGGAGCTACACCTTC. This sequence joins TRBV4-1 and TRBJ1-2; D might be TRBD1 (6 bases). V was clipped by 4 bases and J by 9 bases, with 12 bases between them. CDR1 and CDR2 from the germline V gene are MGHRA and YSYEKL. The CDR3 runs to 12 residues.

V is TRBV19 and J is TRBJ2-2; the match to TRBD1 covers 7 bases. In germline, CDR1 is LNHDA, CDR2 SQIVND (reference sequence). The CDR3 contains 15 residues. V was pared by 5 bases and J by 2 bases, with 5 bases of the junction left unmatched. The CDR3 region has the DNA TGTGCCAGTAGTTTCGGGACAGCCAACACCGGGGAGCTGTTTTTT. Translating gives CASSFGTANTGELFF.

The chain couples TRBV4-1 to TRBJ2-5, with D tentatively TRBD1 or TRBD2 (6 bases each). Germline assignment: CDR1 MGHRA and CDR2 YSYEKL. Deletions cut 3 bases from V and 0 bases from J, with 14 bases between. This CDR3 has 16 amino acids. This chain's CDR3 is CASSHGGRGDQETQYF. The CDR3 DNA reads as TGCGCCAGCAGCCATGGGGGGCGGGGAGACCAAGAGACCCAGTACTTC.

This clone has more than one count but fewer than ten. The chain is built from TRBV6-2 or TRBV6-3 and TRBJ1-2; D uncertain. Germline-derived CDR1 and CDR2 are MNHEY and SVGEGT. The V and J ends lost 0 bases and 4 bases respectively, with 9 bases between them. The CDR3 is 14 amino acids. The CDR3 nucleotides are TGTGCCAGCAGTTACTCTCGATTGGGCTATGGCTACACCTTC. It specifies CASSYSRLGYGYTF.

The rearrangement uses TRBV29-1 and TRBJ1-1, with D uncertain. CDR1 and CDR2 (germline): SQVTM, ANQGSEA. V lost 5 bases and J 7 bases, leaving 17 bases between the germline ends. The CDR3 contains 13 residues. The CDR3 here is CSVTSPTSFEAFF. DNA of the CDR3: TGCAGCGTTACGAGCCCGACGAGTTTTGAAGCTTTCTTT.

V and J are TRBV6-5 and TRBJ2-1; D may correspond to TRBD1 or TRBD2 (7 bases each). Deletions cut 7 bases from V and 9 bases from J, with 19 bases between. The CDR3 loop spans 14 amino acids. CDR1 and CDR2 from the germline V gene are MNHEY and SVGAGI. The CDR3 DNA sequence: TGTGCCAGCACCAGGGGGGGCTCGGTAACTGAGCAGTTCTTC. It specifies CASTRGGSVTEQFF.

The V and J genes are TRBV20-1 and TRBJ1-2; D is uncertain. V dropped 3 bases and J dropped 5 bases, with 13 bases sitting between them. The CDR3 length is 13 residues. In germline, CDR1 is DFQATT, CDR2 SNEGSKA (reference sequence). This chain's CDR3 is CSASRGLSYGYTF. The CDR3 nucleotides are TGCAGTGCTAGTCGCGGGCTCTCATATGGCTACACCTTC.

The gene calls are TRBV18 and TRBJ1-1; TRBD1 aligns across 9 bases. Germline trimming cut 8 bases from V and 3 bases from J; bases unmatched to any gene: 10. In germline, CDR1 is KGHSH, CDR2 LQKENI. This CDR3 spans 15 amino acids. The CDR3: CASTTRTGEHTEAFF. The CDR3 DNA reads TGTGCCAGCACCACCCGGACAGGGGAACACACTGAAGCTTTCTTT.

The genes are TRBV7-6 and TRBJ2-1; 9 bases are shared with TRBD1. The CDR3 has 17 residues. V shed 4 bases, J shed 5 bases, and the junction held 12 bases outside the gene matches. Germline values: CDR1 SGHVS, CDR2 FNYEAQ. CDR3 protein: CASSSGFRDRADNEQFF. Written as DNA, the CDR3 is TGTGCCAGCAGCTCTGGATTCCGGGACAGGGCCGACAATGAGCAGTTCTTC.

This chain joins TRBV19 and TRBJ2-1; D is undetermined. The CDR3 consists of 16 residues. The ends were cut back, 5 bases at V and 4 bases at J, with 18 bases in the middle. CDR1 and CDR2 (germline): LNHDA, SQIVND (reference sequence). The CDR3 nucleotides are TGTGCCAGTAGTCCTTACAGCACTACCCCATACAATGAGCAGTTCTTC. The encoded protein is CASSPYSTTPYNEQFF.

In DNA form, the CDR3 reads TGTGCCAGCAAGTATACCTTACAGGGGGAGCTGTTTTTT. Its protein is CASKYTLQGELFF. V gene TRBV2 combines with J gene TRBJ2-2; D is ambiguous. Trimming removed 7 bases from V and 8 bases from J, with 14 bases in between. The germline CDR1 and CDR2 sequences are SNHLY and FYNNEI. CDR3 length: 13 amino acids.

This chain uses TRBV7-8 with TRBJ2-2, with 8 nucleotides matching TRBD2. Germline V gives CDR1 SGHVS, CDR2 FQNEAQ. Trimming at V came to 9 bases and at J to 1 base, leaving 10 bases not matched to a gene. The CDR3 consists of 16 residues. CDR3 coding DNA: TGTGCCAGTTCCTTGAAGCGGGAGATGAACACCGGGGAGCTGTTTTTT. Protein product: CASSLKREMNTGELFF.

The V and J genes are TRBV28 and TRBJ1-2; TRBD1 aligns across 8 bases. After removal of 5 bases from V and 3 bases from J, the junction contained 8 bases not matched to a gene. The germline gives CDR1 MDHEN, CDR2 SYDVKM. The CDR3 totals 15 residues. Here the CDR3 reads CASSVRQGWDYGYTF. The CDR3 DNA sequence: TGTGCCAGCAGTGTGCGACAGGGGTGGGACTATGGCTACACCTTC.

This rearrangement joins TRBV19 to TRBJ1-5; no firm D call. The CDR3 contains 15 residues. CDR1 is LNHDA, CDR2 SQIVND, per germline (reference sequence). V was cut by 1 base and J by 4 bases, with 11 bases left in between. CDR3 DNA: TGTGCCAGTAGTATAGTTTCATACAGTAATCAGCCCCAGCATTTT. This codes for CASSIVSYSNQPQHF.